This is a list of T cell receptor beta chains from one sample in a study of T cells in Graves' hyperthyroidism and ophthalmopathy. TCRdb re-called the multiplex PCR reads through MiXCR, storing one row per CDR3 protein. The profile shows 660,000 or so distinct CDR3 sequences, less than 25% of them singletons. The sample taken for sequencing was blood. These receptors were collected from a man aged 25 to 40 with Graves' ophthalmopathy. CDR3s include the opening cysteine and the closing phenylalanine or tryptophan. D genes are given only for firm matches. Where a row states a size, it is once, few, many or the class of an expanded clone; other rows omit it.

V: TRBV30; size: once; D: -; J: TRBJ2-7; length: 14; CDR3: CASSIDSSSYEQYF; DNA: TGTGCCAGTAGTATCGACAGCTCGTCCTACGAGCAGTACTTC
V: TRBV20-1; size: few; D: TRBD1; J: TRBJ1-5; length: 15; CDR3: CSARDTGEWNQPQHF; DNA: TGCAGTGCTAGAGATACAGGGGAATGGAATCAGCCCCAGCATTTT
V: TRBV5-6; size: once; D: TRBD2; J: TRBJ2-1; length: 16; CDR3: CASSVPLAGGPGEQFF; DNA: TGTGCCAGCAGCGTCCCACTAGCGGGAGGGCCAGGGGAGCAGTTCTTC
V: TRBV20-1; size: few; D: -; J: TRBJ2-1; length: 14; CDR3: CSARVPSAYNEQFF; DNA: TGCAGTGCTAGAGTACCTAGCGCCTACAATGAGCAGTTCTTC
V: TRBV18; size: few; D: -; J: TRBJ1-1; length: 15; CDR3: CASKGGISLNTEAFF; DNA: TGTGCCAGCAAGGGGGGGATCTCCCTAAACACTGAAGCTTTCTTT
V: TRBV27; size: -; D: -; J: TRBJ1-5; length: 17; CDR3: CASSLSIGGPSNQPQHF; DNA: TGTGCCAGCAGTTTATCGATCGGGGGCCCAAGCAATCAGCCCCAGCATTTT
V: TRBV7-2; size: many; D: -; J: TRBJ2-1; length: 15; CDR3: CASSLDSAPYNEQFF; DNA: TGTGCCAGCAGCTTAGACAGTGCCCCTTACAATGAGCAGTTCTTC
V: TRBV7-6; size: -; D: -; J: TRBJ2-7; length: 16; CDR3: CASSLASAGNPYEQYF; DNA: TGTGCCAGCAGCTTAGCGTCCGCGGGGAACCCCTACGAGCAGTACTTC
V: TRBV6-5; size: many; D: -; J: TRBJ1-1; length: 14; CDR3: CASSYSIDGGEAFF; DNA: TGTGCCAGCAGTTACTCCATCGACGGAGGGGAAGCTTTCTTT
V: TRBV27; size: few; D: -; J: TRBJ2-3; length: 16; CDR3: CASVPVAGNRADTQYF; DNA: TGTGCCAGCGTCCCGGTTGCGGGGAATCGGGCGGATACGCAGTATTTT
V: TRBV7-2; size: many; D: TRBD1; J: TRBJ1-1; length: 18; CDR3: CASSAPGTALPLKTEAFF; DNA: TGTGCCAGCAGCGCCCCCGGGACAGCACTCCCTTTGAAGACTGAAGCTTTCTTT
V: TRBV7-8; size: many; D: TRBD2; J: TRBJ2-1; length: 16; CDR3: CASSTRLAVDYNEQFF; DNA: TGTGCCAGCAGCACCCGACTAGCGGTAGATTACAATGAGCAGTTCTTC
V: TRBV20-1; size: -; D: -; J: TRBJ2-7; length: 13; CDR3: CSATGDSPSEQYF; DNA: TGCAGTGCTACCGGGGACTCGCCAAGCGAGCAGTACTTC
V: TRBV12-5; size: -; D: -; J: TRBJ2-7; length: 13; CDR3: CASGRDTSYEQHF; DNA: TGTGCTAGTGGCCGGGACACCTCCTACGAGCAGCACTTC
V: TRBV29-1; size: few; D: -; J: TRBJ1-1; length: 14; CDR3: CSVEWQVPNTEAFF; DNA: TGCAGCGTTGAGTGGCAGGTTCCGAACACTGAAGCTTTCTTT
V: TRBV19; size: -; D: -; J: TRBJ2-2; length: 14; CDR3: CASSIWGNTGELFF; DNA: TGTGCCAGTAGTATTTGGGGGAACACCGGGGAGCTGTTTTTT
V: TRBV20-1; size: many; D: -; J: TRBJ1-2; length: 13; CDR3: CSDSGREDYGYTF; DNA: TGCAGTGACTCTGGGCGAGAGGACTATGGCTACACCTTC
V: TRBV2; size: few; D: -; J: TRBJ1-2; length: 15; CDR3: CASREEWTVHYGYTF; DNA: TGTGCCAGCAGGGAAGAGTGGACCGTACACTATGGCTACACCTTC
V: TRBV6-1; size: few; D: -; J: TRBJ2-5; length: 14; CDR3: CASRRREHQETQYF; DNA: TGTGCCAGCAGGAGGCGGGAACACCAAGAGACCCAGTACTTC
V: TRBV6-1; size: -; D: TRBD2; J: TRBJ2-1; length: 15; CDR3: CATFLPGLADNEQFF; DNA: TGTGCCACTTTCCTCCCGGGACTAGCGGACAATGAGCAGTTCTTC
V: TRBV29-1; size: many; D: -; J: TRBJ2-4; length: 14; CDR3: CSVRTGRGQNIQYF; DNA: TGCAGCGTCCGAACAGGGAGGGGGCAAAACATTCAGTACTTC
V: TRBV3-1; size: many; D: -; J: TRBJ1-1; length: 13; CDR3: CASSSEDQVGAFF; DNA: TGTGCCAGCAGCTCAGAGGACCAGGTCGGAGCTTTCTTT
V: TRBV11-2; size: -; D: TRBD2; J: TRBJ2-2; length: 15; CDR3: CASSLVRGDTGELFF; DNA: TGTGCCAGCAGCTTAGTGCGGGGGGACACCGGGGAGCTGTTTTTT
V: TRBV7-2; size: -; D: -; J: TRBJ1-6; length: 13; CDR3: CASSANLNSPLHF; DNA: TGTGCCAGCAGCGCTAATCTTAATTCACCCCTCCACTTT
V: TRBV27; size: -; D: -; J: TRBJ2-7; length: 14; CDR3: CASSQTGATYEQYF; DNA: TGTGCCAGCAGTCAGACCGGGGCCACCTACGAGCAGTACTTC
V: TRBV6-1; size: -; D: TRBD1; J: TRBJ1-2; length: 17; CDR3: CASSERAGGLFPYGYTF; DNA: TGTGCCAGCAGTGAAAGGGCAGGGGGCTTATTCCCCTATGGCTACACCTTC
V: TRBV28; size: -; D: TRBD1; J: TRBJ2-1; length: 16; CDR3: CASSLFSQGTSNEQFF; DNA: TGTGCCAGCAGTTTATTTTCACAGGGGACGAGCAATGAGCAGTTCTTC
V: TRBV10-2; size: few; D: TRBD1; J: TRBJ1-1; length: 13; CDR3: CAIRGGANTEAFF; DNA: TGCGCCATCAGGGGGGGGGCGAACACTGAAGCTTTCTTT
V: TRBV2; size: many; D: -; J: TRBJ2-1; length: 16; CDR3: CASDQVRARGYNEQFF; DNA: TGTGCCAGCGACCAAGTCAGGGCGCGCGGTTACAATGAGCAGTTCTTC
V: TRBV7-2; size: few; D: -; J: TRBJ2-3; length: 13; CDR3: CAVGDLSTDTQYF; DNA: TGTGCTGTAGGGGATCTAAGCACAGATACGCAGTATTTT
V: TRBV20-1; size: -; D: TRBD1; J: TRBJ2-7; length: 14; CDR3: CSAHSRDRGYEQYF; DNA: TGCAGTGCCCACAGCCGGGACAGGGGCTACGAGCAGTACTTC
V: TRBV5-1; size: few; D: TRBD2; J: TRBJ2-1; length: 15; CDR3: CASYRGAGGPNEQFF; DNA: TGCGCCAGCTATCGAGGAGCGGGGGGTCCCAATGAGCAGTTCTTC
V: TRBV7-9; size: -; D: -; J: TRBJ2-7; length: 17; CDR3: CASSPGFGIGGRYEQYF; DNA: TGTGCCAGCAGCCCTGGTTTTGGAATCGGGGGGCGGTACGAGCAGTACTTC
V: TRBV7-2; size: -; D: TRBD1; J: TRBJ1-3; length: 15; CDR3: CASSNQGALGNTIYF; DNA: TGTGCCAGCAGCAATCAGGGGGCGCTTGGAAACACCATATATTTT
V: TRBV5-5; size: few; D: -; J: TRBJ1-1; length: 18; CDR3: CASSLPKTGSGVNTEAFF; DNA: TGTGCCAGCAGCTTGCCTAAAACAGGGAGTGGGGTGAACACTGAAGCTTTCTTT
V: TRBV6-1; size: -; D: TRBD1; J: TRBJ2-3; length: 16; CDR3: CASSYEGGGSQDTQYF; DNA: TGTGCCAGCAGTTATGAAGGGGGCGGAAGTCAAGATACGCAGTATTTT
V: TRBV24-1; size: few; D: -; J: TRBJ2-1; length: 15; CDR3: CATSEKGHIYNEQFF; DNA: TGTGCCACCAGTGAGAAGGGACACATCTACAATGAGCAGTTCTTC
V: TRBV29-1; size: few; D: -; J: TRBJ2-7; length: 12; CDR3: CSVGDMDYEQYF; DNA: TGCAGCGTTGGGGACATGGACTACGAGCAGTACTTC
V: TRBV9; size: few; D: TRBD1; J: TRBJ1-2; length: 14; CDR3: CASSEGQGAYGYTF; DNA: TGTGCCAGCAGCGAAGGACAGGGGGCGTATGGCTACACCTTC
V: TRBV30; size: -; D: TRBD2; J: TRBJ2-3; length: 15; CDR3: CAWESSGRGGVGQYF; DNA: TGTGCCTGGGAGTCTAGCGGGAGAGGGGGGGTGGGGCAGTATTTT
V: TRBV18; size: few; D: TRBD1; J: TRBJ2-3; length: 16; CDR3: CASSPPPGTVLHTQYF; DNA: TGTGCCAGCTCACCACCCCCCGGGACAGTCCTTCATACGCAGTATTTT
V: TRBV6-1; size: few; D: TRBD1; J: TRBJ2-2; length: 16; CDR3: CASIDWVQGYTGELFF; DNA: TGTGCCAGCATAGACTGGGTACAGGGGTACACCGGGGAGCTGTTTTTT
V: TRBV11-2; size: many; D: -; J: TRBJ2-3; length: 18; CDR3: CASSLRTILAITTDTQYF; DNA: TGTGCCAGCAGCTTACGGACTATTCTAGCGATCACCACAGATACGCAGTATTTT
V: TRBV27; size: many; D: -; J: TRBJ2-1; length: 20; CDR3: CASSLLSGGGITSTYNEQFF; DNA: TGTGCCAGCAGTTTACTAAGTGGAGGCGGGATAACTTCGACCTACAATGAGCAGTTCTTC
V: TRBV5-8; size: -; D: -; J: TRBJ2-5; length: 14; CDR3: CASSAEQQTETQYF; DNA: TGTGCCAGCAGCGCCGAACAACAGACAGAGACCCAGTACTTC
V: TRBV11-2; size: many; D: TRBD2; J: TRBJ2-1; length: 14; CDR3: CASSSPKRGHEQFF; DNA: TGTGCCAGCAGCTCCCCGAAGCGGGGCCATGAGCAGTTCTTC
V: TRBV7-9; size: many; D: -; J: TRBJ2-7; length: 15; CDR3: CASSLLRGGSYEQYF; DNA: TGTGCCAGCAGCTTACTCAGGGGAGGCTCCTACGAGCAGTACTTC
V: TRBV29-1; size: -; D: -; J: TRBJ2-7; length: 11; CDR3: CSVGGTGERYF; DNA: TGCAGCGTTGGCGGGACGGGGGAGCGGTACTTC
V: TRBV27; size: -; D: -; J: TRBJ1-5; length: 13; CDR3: CASRLQSNQPQHF; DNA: TGTGCCAGCAGGCTACAAAGCAATCAGCCCCAGCATTTT
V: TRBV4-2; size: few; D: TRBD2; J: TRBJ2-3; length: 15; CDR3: CASSQAGGSADTQYF; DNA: TGTGCCAGCAGCCAAGCGGGCGGGAGCGCAGATACGCAGTATTTT